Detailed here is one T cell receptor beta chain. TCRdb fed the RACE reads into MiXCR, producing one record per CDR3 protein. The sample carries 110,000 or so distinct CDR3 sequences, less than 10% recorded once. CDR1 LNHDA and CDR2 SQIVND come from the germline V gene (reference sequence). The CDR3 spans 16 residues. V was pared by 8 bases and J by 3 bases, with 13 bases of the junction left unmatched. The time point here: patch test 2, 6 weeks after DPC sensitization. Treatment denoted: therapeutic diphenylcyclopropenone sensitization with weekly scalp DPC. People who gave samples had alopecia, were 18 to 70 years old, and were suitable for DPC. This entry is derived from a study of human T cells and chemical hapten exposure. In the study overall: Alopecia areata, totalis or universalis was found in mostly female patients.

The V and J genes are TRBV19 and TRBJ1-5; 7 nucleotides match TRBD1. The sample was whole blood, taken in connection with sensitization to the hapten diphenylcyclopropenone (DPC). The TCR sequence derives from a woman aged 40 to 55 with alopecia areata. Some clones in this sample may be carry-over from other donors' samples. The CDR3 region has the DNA TGTGCCAGTCTCGCCTCGACAGGGACTGCCAATCAGCCCCAGCATTTT. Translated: CASLASTGTANQPQHF.